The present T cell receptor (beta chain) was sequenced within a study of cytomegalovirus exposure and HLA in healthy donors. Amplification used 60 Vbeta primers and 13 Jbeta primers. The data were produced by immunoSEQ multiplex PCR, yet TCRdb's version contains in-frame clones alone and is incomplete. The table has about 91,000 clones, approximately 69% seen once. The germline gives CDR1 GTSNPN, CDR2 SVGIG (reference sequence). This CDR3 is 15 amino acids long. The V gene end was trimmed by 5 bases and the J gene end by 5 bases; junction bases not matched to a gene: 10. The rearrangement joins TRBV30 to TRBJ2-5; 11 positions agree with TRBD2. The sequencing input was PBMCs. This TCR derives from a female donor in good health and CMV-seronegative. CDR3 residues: CAWSVLAGAGETQYF. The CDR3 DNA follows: TGTGCCTGGTCTGTACTAGCGGGGGCGGGGGAGACCCAGTACTTC.